This is a list of T cell receptor beta chains from one sample in a study of blood T cell repertoires in COVID-19. This table comes from immunoSEQ multiplex PCR, and its TCRdb copy is limited to in-frame clones, with some not included. The sample includes about 46,000 clones, 80% to 90% of them seen just once. Sequencing used peripheral blood. The receptors here all came from a middle-aged man with acute or convalescent COVID-19. The CDR3 runs from the conserved cysteine through the conserved F or W. The D gene is left open where the match is weak. Some rows have no size entry. The others give once, few or many, or a class for an expanded clone.

clone size: once; J gene: TRBJ1-2; D gene: NA; V gene: TRBV3-1/TRBV3-2; CDR3 protein: CASSQGQVYGYTF; CDR3 DNA: TGTGCCAGCAGCCAGGGACAAGTCTACGGCTACACCTTC
clone size: NA; J gene: TRBJ2-7; D gene: NA; V gene: TRBV9; CDR3 protein: CASSIPGQQNYEQYF; CDR3 DNA: TGTGCCAGCAGCATTCCGGGACAACAAAACTACGAGCAGTACTTC
clone size: NA; J gene: TRBJ1-4; D gene: NA; V gene: TRBV5-1; CDR3 protein: CASSLNGGTNEKLFF; CDR3 DNA: TGCGCCAGCAGCTTGAACGGGGGAACTAATGAAAAACTGTTTTTT
clone size: NA; J gene: TRBJ1-6; D gene: TRBD1; V gene: TRBV5-6; CDR3 protein: CASSSGTGGFWQNSPLHF; CDR3 DNA: TGTGCCAGCAGCTCCGGGACAGGGGGCTTTTGGCAGAATTCACCCCTCCACTTT
clone size: NA; J gene: TRBJ2-2; D gene: NA; V gene: TRBV15; CDR3 protein: CATSRGGGDIKLFF; CDR3 DNA: TGTGCCACCAGCAGAGGGGGAGGGGACATTAAGCTGTTTTTT
clone size: NA; J gene: TRBJ1-1; D gene: NA; V gene: TRBV19; CDR3 protein: CASSKNTNTEAFF; CDR3 DNA: TGTGCCAGTAGTAAGAATACTAACACTGAAGCTTTCTTT
clone size: NA; J gene: TRBJ1-2; D gene: NA; V gene: TRBV9; CDR3 protein: CASSVTQDFYGYTF; CDR3 DNA: TGTGCCAGCAGCGTAACCCAGGACTTTTATGGCTACACCTTC
clone size: NA; J gene: TRBJ1-2; D gene: NA; V gene: TRBV18; CDR3 protein: CASSDRSQNYGYTF; CDR3 DNA: TGTGCCAGCTCTGACAGGAGCCAAAACTATGGCTACACCTTC
clone size: NA; J gene: TRBJ2-3; D gene: NA; V gene: TRBV7-3; CDR3 protein: CASALRGSSTDTQYF; CDR3 DNA: TGTGCCAGCGCCCTCCGCGGGTCTAGCACAGATACGCAGTATTTT
clone size: NA; J gene: TRBJ1-4; D gene: NA; V gene: TRBV3-1/TRBV3-2; CDR3 protein: CASSGAAGVREKLFF; CDR3 DNA: TGTGCCAGCAGCGGAGCAGCTGGAGTAAGAGAAAAACTGTTTTTT
clone size: NA; J gene: TRBJ2-1; D gene: TRBD2; V gene: TRBV19; CDR3 protein: CASSAAGGTNMQFF; CDR3 DNA: TGTGCCAGTAGTGCCGCGGGAGGTACCAATATGCAGTTCTTC
clone size: NA; J gene: TRBJ1-1; D gene: TRBD1; V gene: TRBV29-1; CDR3 protein: CSAGTVLAFF; CDR3 DNA: TGCAGCGCAGGGACAGTGCTTGCTTTCTTT
clone size: NA; J gene: TRBJ2-7; D gene: NA; V gene: TRBV11-2; CDR3 protein: CASSPPFGVQYF; CDR3 DNA: TGTGCCAGCAGCCCCCCCTTCGGGGTCCAGTACTTC
clone size: NA; J gene: TRBJ2-2; D gene: NA; V gene: TRBV7-7; CDR3 protein: CASSLDTGVNTGELFF; CDR3 DNA: TGTGCCAGCAGCTTAGATACAGGCGTTAACACCGGGGAGCTGTTTTTT
clone size: NA; J gene: TRBJ2-7; D gene: NA; V gene: TRBV7-8; CDR3 protein: CASSQYGGREQYF; CDR3 DNA: TGTGCCAGCAGCCAGTACGGGGGGCGGGAGCAGTACTTC
clone size: NA; J gene: TRBJ2-5; D gene: TRBD2; V gene: TRBV19; CDR3 protein: CASSILAGGPVRDF; CDR3 DNA: TGTGCCAGTAGTATCCTAGCGGGAGGCCCCGTACGAGACTTC
clone size: NA; J gene: TRBJ1-4; D gene: NA; V gene: TRBV7-9; CDR3 protein: CASSRTAGAGPEKLFF; CDR3 DNA: TGTGCCAGCAGCAGAACAGCTGGAGCAGGGCCGGAAAAACTGTTTTTT
clone size: NA; J gene: TRBJ1-2; D gene: NA; V gene: TRBV28; CDR3 protein: CATLRRVAKAYGYTF; CDR3 DNA: TGTGCCACCCTACGCCGGGTGGCAAAAGCCTATGGCTACACCTTC
clone size: NA; J gene: TRBJ1-1; D gene: NA; V gene: TRBV28; CDR3 protein: CASSLHTGTGTEAFF; CDR3 DNA: TGTGCCAGCAGTTTACATACGGGGACTGGGACTGAAGCTTTCTTT
clone size: once; J gene: TRBJ2-7; D gene: NA; V gene: TRBV19; CDR3 protein: CASAPSGGSPYEQYF; CDR3 DNA: TGTGCCAGTGCACCTAGTGGCGGCAGTCCCTACGAGCAGTACTTC
clone size: NA; J gene: TRBJ2-7; D gene: TRBD2; V gene: TRBV3-1/TRBV3-2; CDR3 protein: CASSPWTSGFTYEQYF; CDR3 DNA: TGTGCCAGCAGCCCCTGGACTAGCGGGTTCACCTACGAGCAGTACTTC
clone size: NA; J gene: TRBJ1-1; D gene: NA; V gene: TRBV27; CDR3 protein: CASQPRLGTEAFF; CDR3 DNA: TGTGCCAGCCAACCGAGGCTGGGCACTGAAGCTTTCTTT
clone size: NA; J gene: TRBJ2-1; D gene: NA; V gene: TRBV3-1/TRBV3-2; CDR3 protein: CASSPPARYNEQFF; CDR3 DNA: TGTGCCAGCAGCCCCCCAGCGCGCTACAATGAGCAGTTCTTC
clone size: NA; J gene: TRBJ1-1; D gene: NA; V gene: TRBV18; CDR3 protein: CASSPVYRVRGNTEAFF; CDR3 DNA: TGTGCCAGCTCACCGGTTTACAGGGTACGGGGGAACACTGAAGCTTTCTTT
clone size: NA; J gene: TRBJ2-1; D gene: NA; V gene: TRBV5-1; CDR3 protein: CASSLVLQGNEQFF; CDR3 DNA: TGCGCCAGCAGCTTGGTCTTACAGGGCAATGAGCAGTTCTTC
clone size: once; J gene: TRBJ1-1; D gene: TRBD1; V gene: TRBV10-3; CDR3 protein: CAISEGQGNTEAFF; CDR3 DNA: TGTGCCATCAGTGAGGGACAGGGGAACACTGAAGCTTTCTTT
clone size: few; J gene: TRBJ2-7; D gene: TRBD1; V gene: TRBV5-4; CDR3 protein: CASSLAPGTGPGEQYF; CDR3 DNA: TGTGCCAGCAGCTTGGCTCCCGGGACAGGTCCGGGGGAGCAGTACTTC
clone size: NA; J gene: TRBJ1-1; D gene: NA; V gene: TRBV5-1; CDR3 protein: CASSLQGSTEAFF; CDR3 DNA: TGCGCCAGCAGCTTACAGGGAAGCACTGAAGCTTTCTTT
clone size: NA; J gene: TRBJ1-1; D gene: NA; V gene: TRBV7-9; CDR3 protein: CASSLSSGDTEAFF; CDR3 DNA: TGTGCCAGCAGCTTGAGTTCAGGGGACACTGAAGCTTTCTTT
clone size: NA; J gene: TRBJ1-5; D gene: NA; V gene: TRBV19; CDR3 protein: CASSPSARQVYGNQPQHF; CDR3 DNA: TGTGCCAGTAGTCCATCCGCCCGACAGGTCTATGGCAATCAGCCCCAGCATTTT
clone size: few; J gene: TRBJ1-5; D gene: NA; V gene: TRBV15; CDR3 protein: CATSIDGNGQPQHF; CDR3 DNA: TGTGCCACCAGCATCGACGGGAACGGGCAGCCCCAGCATTTT
clone size: NA; J gene: TRBJ2-7; D gene: TRBD1; V gene: TRBV11-2; CDR3 protein: CASSLVQGEREQYF; CDR3 DNA: TGTGCCAGCAGCTTGGTACAGGGGGAGCGGGAGCAGTACTTC
clone size: NA; J gene: TRBJ1-6; D gene: NA; V gene: TRBV2; CDR3 protein: CASKGTLSSYNSPLHF; CDR3 DNA: TGTGCCAGCAAAGGGACTTTGAGCTCCTATAATTCACCCCTCCACTTT
clone size: once; J gene: TRBJ2-7; D gene: TRBD1; V gene: TRBV18; CDR3 protein: CASSPTNRGLREQYF; CDR3 DNA: TGTGCCAGCTCACCGACCAACAGGGGTTTGAGGGAGCAGTACTTC
clone size: NA; J gene: TRBJ2-7; D gene: NA; V gene: TRBV2; CDR3 protein: CASSETGSGTYEQYF; CDR3 DNA: TGTGCCAGCAGCGAAACAGGGTCTGGTACCTACGAGCAGTACTTC
clone size: NA; J gene: TRBJ2-5; D gene: TRBD2; V gene: TRBV7-8; CDR3 protein: CASSQTSGGQETQYF; CDR3 DNA: TGTGCCAGCAGTCAAACTAGCGGGGGGCAAGAGACCCAGTACTTC
clone size: medium-sized; J gene: TRBJ2-7; D gene: TRBD1; V gene: TRBV27; CDR3 protein: CASSLQGANYEQYF; CDR3 DNA: TGTGCCAGCAGTTTACAGGGGGCGAACTACGAGCAGTACTTC
clone size: NA; J gene: TRBJ2-3; D gene: TRBD2; V gene: TRBV18; CDR3 protein: CASSPRRWTSGRSDTQYF; CDR3 DNA: TGTGCCAGCTCACCAAGACGATGGACTAGCGGGAGATCCGATACGCAGTATTTT
clone size: NA; J gene: TRBJ1-3; D gene: NA; V gene: TRBV5-4; CDR3 protein: CASSSTGPYAGNTIYF; CDR3 DNA: TGTGCCAGCAGCTCAACAGGGCCCTATGCGGGAAACACCATATATTTT
clone size: NA; J gene: TRBJ1-1; D gene: NA; V gene: TRBV7-2; CDR3 protein: CASSLYNMNTEAFF; CDR3 DNA: TGTGCCAGCAGCTTATATAATATGAACACTGAAGCTTTCTTT
clone size: NA; J gene: TRBJ1-5; D gene: NA; V gene: TRBV28; CDR3 protein: CASSLGQAGGQPQHF; CDR3 DNA: TGTGCCAGCAGTTTGGGCCAGGCGGGTGGTCAGCCCCAGCATTTT
clone size: NA; J gene: TRBJ1-5; D gene: NA; V gene: TRBV10-1; CDR3 protein: CATHPTPSLNQPQHF; CDR3 DNA: TGCGCCACCCACCCAACCCCCAGTTTAAATCAGCCCCAGCATTTT
clone size: NA; J gene: TRBJ2-5; D gene: TRBD1; V gene: TRBV5-6; CDR3 protein: CASSPRTGGMQETQYF; CDR3 DNA: TGTGCCAGCAGTCCCCGGACAGGGGGAATGCAAGAGACCCAGTACTTC
clone size: NA; J gene: TRBJ2-3; D gene: TRBD1; V gene: TRBV9; CDR3 protein: CASSERQGDTDTQYF; CDR3 DNA: TGTGCCAGCAGCGAAAGACAGGGGGACACAGATACGCAGTATTTT
clone size: NA; J gene: TRBJ2-1; D gene: TRBD1; V gene: TRBV7-2; CDR3 protein: CASSLIVGQGVDEQFF; CDR3 DNA: TGTGCCAGCAGCTTAATAGTGGGACAGGGTGTCGATGAGCAGTTCTTC
clone size: NA; J gene: TRBJ2-7; D gene: NA; V gene: TRBV11-2; CDR3 protein: CASSLAAGGSYEQYF; CDR3 DNA: TGTGCCAGCAGCTTAGCGGCAGGGGGGTCCTACGAGCAGTACTTC
clone size: NA; J gene: TRBJ2-3; D gene: NA; V gene: TRBV2; CDR3 protein: CASSEYGQITDTQYF; CDR3 DNA: TGTGCCAGCAGTGAGTATGGACAGATCACAGATACGCAGTATTTT
clone size: NA; J gene: TRBJ1-5; D gene: TRBD1; V gene: TRBV11-2; CDR3 protein: CASSPTGGSNQPQHF; CDR3 DNA: TGTGCCAGCAGCCCGACAGGGGGTAGCAATCAGCCCCAGCATTTT
clone size: NA; J gene: TRBJ1-4; D gene: NA; V gene: TRBV5-1; CDR3 protein: CASSPGLNEKLFF; CDR3 DNA: TGCGCCAGCAGCCCCGGACTGAATGAAAAACTGTTTTTT
clone size: NA; J gene: TRBJ2-1; D gene: NA; V gene: TRBV10-3; CDR3 protein: CASIRDSTTREQFF; CDR3 DNA: TGTGCCTCCATCCGGGACTCGACAACCCGGGAGCAGTTCTTC
clone size: NA; J gene: TRBJ2-2; D gene: TRBD1; V gene: TRBV5-6; CDR3 protein: CASRDTGGARGELFF; CDR3 DNA: TGTGCCAGCAGGGACACAGGGGGCGCGCGCGGGGAGCTGTTTTTT
clone size: NA; J gene: TRBJ2-6; D gene: NA; V gene: TRBV7-2; CDR3 protein: CASSPIRGSGANVLTF; CDR3 DNA: TGTGCCAGCAGCCCTATCCGGGGCTCTGGGGCCAACGTCCTGACTTTC
clone size: NA; J gene: TRBJ2-2; D gene: TRBD1; V gene: TRBV5-6; CDR3 protein: CASSLDGTGYTGELFF; CDR3 DNA: TGTGCCAGCAGCTTGGATGGGACAGGCTACACCGGGGAGCTGTTTTTT
clone size: medium-sized; J gene: TRBJ2-7; D gene: TRBD2; V gene: TRBV6-1; CDR3 protein: CASSEVAGPSYEQYF; CDR3 DNA: TGTGCCAGCAGTGAAGTAGCGGGACCCTCCTACGAGCAGTACTTC